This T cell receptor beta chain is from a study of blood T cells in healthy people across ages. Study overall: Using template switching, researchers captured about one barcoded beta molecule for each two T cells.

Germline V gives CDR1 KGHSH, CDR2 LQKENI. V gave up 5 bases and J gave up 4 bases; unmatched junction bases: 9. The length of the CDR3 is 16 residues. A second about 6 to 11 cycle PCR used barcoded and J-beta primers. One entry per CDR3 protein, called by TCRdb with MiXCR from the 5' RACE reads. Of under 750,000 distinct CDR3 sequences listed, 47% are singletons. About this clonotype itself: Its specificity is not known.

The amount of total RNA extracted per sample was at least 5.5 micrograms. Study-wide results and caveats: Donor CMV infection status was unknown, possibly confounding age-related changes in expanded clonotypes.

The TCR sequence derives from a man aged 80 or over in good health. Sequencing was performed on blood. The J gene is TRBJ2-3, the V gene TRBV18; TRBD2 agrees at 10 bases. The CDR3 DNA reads TGTGCCAGCTCATCTGGACTAGCGGAGGGCCCAGATACGCAGTATTTT. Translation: CASSSGLAEGPDTQYF.